Listed below are T cell receptor beta chains from one sample, sequenced in a study of chemoradiotherapy in HPV16-positive cancers. Using immunoSEQ multiplex PCR, the repertoire was profiled, and TCRdb retains in-frame clones only, with some absent. The sample lists approximately 15,000 clones, around 78% occurring once. This material was obtained from a patient who underwent chemoradiotherapy. The receptor source for this set is a human donor with HPV-associated anogenital cancer. CDR3s include the opening cysteine and the closing phenylalanine or tryptophan. A D gene is named only where the DNA matches it firmly. The size entry is marked missing in some rows and otherwise reads once, few, many or a size class.

v_gene	abundance	d_gene	j_gene	CDR3nt	CDR3aa
TRBV4-1	NA	NA	TRBJ2-7	TGCGCCAGCAGTCCAGGAGGGGGACAGCCAACCTACGAGCAGTACTTC	CASSPGGGQPTYEQYF
TRBV5-6	few	NA	TRBJ1-6	TGTGCCAGCAGCTTGGAGGGGATCAATTCACCCCTCCACTTT	CASSLEGINSPLHF
TRBV13	NA	NA	TRBJ1-2	TGTGCCAGCAGCTTAGGGCCCTATGGCTACACCTTC	CASSLGPYGYTF
TRBV27	few	TRBD1	TRBJ1-2	TGTGCCAGCAGTAGCCATTACAGGGGCAACTATGGCTACACCTTC	CASSSHYRGNYGYTF
TRBV6-1	NA	TRBD1	TRBJ1-1	TGTGCCAGCAGTCGGACAGGGGCCTCTGAAGCTTTCTTT	CASSRTGASEAFF
TRBV19	NA	NA	TRBJ2-7	TGTGCCAGTAGTTTTCCCGGGACAGAGCAGTACTTC	CASSFPGTEQYF
TRBV7-9	NA	TRBD1	TRBJ2-2	TGTGCCAGCAGAGAGTCAGGGGGCACCAACACCGGGGAGCTGTTTTTT	CASRESGGTNTGELFF
TRBV5-5	NA	NA	TRBJ1-2	TGTGCCAGCAGCTTGAAAGTTCACTATGGCTACACCTTC	CASSLKVHYGYTF
TRBV14	NA	NA	TRBJ2-5	TGTGCCAGCAGCCAAGATTGGCACCAAGAGACCCAGTACTTC	CASSQDWHQETQYF
TRBV6-5	NA	NA	TRBJ2-3	TGTGCCAGCAGTTACAAAGAGACGTCGGCAGATACGCAGTATTTT	CASSYKETSADTQYF
TRBV4-1	NA	TRBD1	TRBJ1-1	TGCGCCAGCAGCCAAGAGGGCAGGGGGCTTTCGAACACTGAAGCTTTCTTT	CASSQEGRGLSNTEAFF
TRBV15	few	NA	TRBJ2-7	TGTGCCACCAGCAGAGAAGGGGTCTGGGGAGAATACGAGCAGTACTTC	CATSREGVWGEYEQYF
TRBV28	few	NA	TRBJ1-2	TGTGCCAGCAGAATACAGGGCCTCTATGGCTACACCTTC	CASRIQGLYGYTF